The 9 T cell receptor beta chains given below trace back to one sample, sequenced in a study of T cells in women clearing cervical HPV infection. Some clones are missing from TCRdb's copy, which holds only in-frame ones; the method was immunoSEQ multiplex PCR. The table for this sample gives fewer than 30,000 clones. Sequences were obtained from blood buffy coat. The receptors derive from a woman aged 18-69 years with a cervical HPV16 infection that either progressed to CIN3+ or cleared (not recorded which).

Of note for this clone: Read coverage stops 3 residues before the CDR3 terminus; the germline J gene supplies the remainder. The chain is built from TRBV20-1 and TRBJ1-1; D is undetermined. CDR3 length equals 12 residues. V was trimmed by 2 bases and J by 5 bases, leaving 9 bases between them. The germline V gene has CDR1 DFQATT and CDR2 SNEGSKA (reference sequence). The CDR3 bases that were read are TGCAGTGCTAGACCCGGGGAAACTGAA. Translating gives CSARPGETE. The whole CDR3 sequence is CSARPGETEAFF.

Comment on this clone: The CDR3 goes on 3 residues after the read ends, and that part is filled in from the germline J gene. V gene TRBV30 combines with J gene TRBJ2-3; perhaps TRBD1 as D (6 bases). This CDR3 contains 13 residues. In germline, CDR1 is GTSNPN, CDR2 SVGIG (reference sequence). CDR3: CASHRAHQETQYF. CDR3 DNA (partial): TGTGCCTCCCACAGGGCTCACCAAGAGACG.

To note about this clone: The read falls 3 residues short of the CDR3 end, and the missing part is taken from the germline J gene. The V gene is TRBV27, the J gene TRBJ2-3; tentatively, D is TRBD1 (6 bases). The V gene lost 5 bases and the J gene lost 4 bases, with 16 bases spanning the gap. Germline values: CDR1 MNHEY, CDR2 SMNVEV (reference sequence). The CDR3 loop spans 15 amino acids. CDR3 DNA (partial): TGTGCCAGCAGTCCAACCCAAGGGACATCAGATACG. Its protein is CASSPTQGTSDT. The complete CDR3 protein is CASSPTQGTSDTQYF.

On this clone: Read data end 3 residues before the CDR3 end; the end is taken from the germline J gene. The J gene is TRBJ1-2, the V gene TRBV18; possible D gene TRBD1, 5 bases. This CDR3 comprises 16 residues. Per the germline V gene, CDR1 is KGHSH and CDR2 is LQKENI. The part of the CDR3 DNA that was read is TGTGCCAGCTCACCACTTGCGGGGGGGACCACAGATACC. Residues: CASSPLAGGTTDT. The whole CDR3 sequence is CASSPLAGGTTDTYTF.

Turning to this clone: The CDR3 goes on 3 residues after the read ends, and that part is filled in from the germline J gene. V is TRBV7-9 and J is TRBJ1-2; TRBD1 matches at 8 bases. Germline assignment: CDR1 SEHNR and CDR2 FQNEAQ (reference sequence). The CDR3 has 14 amino acids. CDR3 DNA (partial): TGTGCCAGCAGCTTAGATTGGCAGGGGGCAGGC. Its protein product is CASSLDWQGAG. The whole CDR3 protein reads CASSLDWQGAGYTF. Looking up the rest from reference TRBV7-9 and TRBJ1-2 gives the full variable domain: DTGVSQNPRHKITKRGQNVTFRCDPISEHNRLYWYRQTLGQGPEFLTYFQNEAQLEKSRLLSDRFSAERPKGSFSTLEIQRTEQGDSAMYLCASSLDWQGAGYTFGSGTRLTVV.

Points on this clone: The read halts 3 residues ahead of the CDR3 end, with the missing end drawn from the germline J gene. The chain recombines TRBV7-6 with TRBJ1-2; weak D call: TRBD1 (5 bases). Germline loops: CDR1 SGHVS, CDR2 FNYEAQ. The CDR3 is 15 residues long. The CDR3 loop reads CASSMSGANSYDYTF. The CDR3 DNA, read in part, is TGTGCCAGCAGCATGAGCGGGGCTAATTCCTACGAC.

On this clone itself: One end of the junction varies from germline; a read error may be responsible. The missing CDR3 end, 3 residues past where the read stops, is filled in from the germline J gene. V gene TRBV4-2 combines with J gene TRBJ2-5, with TRBD1 as a possible D gene (5 bases). Germline CDR1 and CDR2: LGHNA and YNFKEQ. This CDR3 region has 15 residues. This CDR3 reads CASSQGRGQAETQYF. Partial CDR3 DNA: TGCGCCAGCAGCCAAGGAAGGGGCCAGGCCGAGACC.

Of note for this clone: From the germline J gene comes the end of the CDR3, since the read stops 3 residues before it. The chain is built from TRBV6-2 or TRBV6-3 and TRBJ1-4, with 7 nucleotides matching TRBD1. Germline CDR1 and CDR2: MNHEY and SVGEGT. CDR3 length: 14 amino acids. Incomplete CDR3 DNA: TGTGCCAGCAGCCCGGGACAGTATAATTCACCA. Protein product: CASSPGQYNSP. The complete CDR3 protein is CASSPGQYNSPLFF.

Points on this clone: The missing CDR3 end, 3 residues past where the read stops, is filled in from the germline J gene. This chain links TRBV30 with TRBJ2-3; 12 bases map to TRBD2. This CDR3 has 14 residues. Germline CDR1 is GTSNPN and CDR2 is SVGIG (reference sequence). CDR3 region: CAWTVLAGGETQYF. CDR3 DNA (partial): TGTGCCTGGACCGTCCTAGCGGGGGGGGAGACG.